This record looks at one T cell receptor beta chain sequence and its context. These data belong to a study of regulatory T cells in long-lasting Graves disease. Time point denoted: persistent/refractory GD, antithyroid drugs over 5 years with positive TRAb. RNA extracted from PBMCs served as the sequencing template. Looked up from germline, CDR1 is DFQATT and CDR2 is SNEGSKA (reference sequence). The CDR3 is 16 amino acids. With 1 base removed from V and 3 bases from J, the gap between germline ends came to 18 bases. With iRepertoire HTBI primers and Arm-PCR of CDR3 regions, TCR beta libraries were built. TCRdb recomputed calls from the multiplex PCR reads with MiXCR, one row per CDR3 protein. Of 350,000 to 450,000 distinct CDR3 sequences in the sample, around a fifth were seen once.

This specimen consisted of peripheral blood mononuclear cells (PBMCs), obtained when the disease was refractory, from a patient treated with antithyroid drugs. The chain carries TRBV20-1 and TRBJ2-5; D uncertain. This TCR was sampled from a female donor with Graves disease. The CDR3 nucleotides read TGCAGTGCTAGAGGAGTGGTCAGATTAATTAAAGAGACCCAGTACTTC. This translates into CSARGVVRLIKETQYF.